A single sample gave rise to the 31 T cell receptor beta chains below, sequenced in a study of shared clonotypes between healthy human individuals. Method: immunoSEQ multiplex PCR; TCRdb's copy keeps in-frame clones and lacks some. Of over 1.5 million clones in the sample, about 98% were seen once. Sequencing was carried out using naive CD4+ T cells sorted from blood. This sample's subset: CD45RA+ positively selected. These receptors originate from a young man in good health.

The J gene is TRBJ2-3, the V gene TRBV14, with D possibly matching TRBD1 (5 bases). V lost 0 bases, J lost 6 bases, and 19 bases lay in between. The CDR3 is made up of 17 amino acids. Germline CDR1 SGHDN, CDR2 FVKESK. CDR3 DNA: TGTGCCAGCAGCCAAGATCTTGTTGGGGCGGCTGGCGATACGCAGTATTTT. It codes for CASSQDLVGAAGDTQYF.

V gene TRBV7-2 combines with J gene TRBJ2-2, with 10 bases fitting TRBD2. The length of the CDR3 is 16 residues. V shed 1 base, J shed 7 bases, and the junction held 6 bases outside the gene matches. Germline assignment: CDR1 SGHTA and CDR2 FQGNSA. CDR3 protein: CASSLDSGRAIGELFF. The CDR3 DNA reads TGTGCCAGCAGCTTAGACAGCGGGAGGGCTATCGGGGAGCTGTTTTTT.

The chain couples TRBV27 to TRBJ1-4; a possible D gene is TRBD1 (5 bases). This CDR3 is built from 14 residues. Germline V CDR1 and CDR2: MNHEY, SMNVEV (reference sequence). The germline V and J ends were trimmed by 2 bases and 8 bases, with 12 bases remaining between them. The CDR3, as DNA: TGTGCCAGCAGTTTACAGGGAGTTACAGAAAAACTGTTTTTT. It yields the protein CASSLQGVTEKLFF.

The rearrangement uses TRBV10-3 and TRBJ2-7; tentative D call: TRBD2 (5 bases). The CDR3 sequence is 12 residues long. V lost 6 bases to trimming and J lost 3 bases, with 9 bases between them. Germline V CDR1 and CDR2: ENHRY, SYGVKD. The CDR3 bases are TGTGCCATCAGGAACGGGAACTACGAGCAGTACTTC. Translating gives CAIRNGNYEQYF.

The chain carries TRBV7-9 and TRBJ1-4; TRBD1 matches 8 bases. CDR1 and CDR2 (germline): SEHNR, FQNEAQ (reference sequence). Germline trimming cut 5 bases from V and 7 bases from J; bases unmatched to any gene: 6. This CDR3 has 14 residues. The CDR3 spells CASSPTGAGEKLFF. The CDR3 DNA is TGTGCCAGCAGCCCGACAGGGGCGGGTGAAAAACTGTTTTTT.

DNA of the CDR3: TGTGCCAGTAGTCCCTCAGGGGCTGGGGTCAACACTGAAGCTTTCTTT. Its translation: CASSPSGAGVNTEAFF. The gene calls are TRBV19 and TRBJ1-1; tentatively, D is TRBD1 (6 bases). The CDR3 runs to 16 residues. Germline V lookup: CDR1 LNHDA, CDR2 SQIVND (reference sequence). V lost 5 bases to trimming and J lost 2 bases, with 18 bases between them. Full variable domain (remainder filled in from reference TRBV19 and TRBJ1-1): DGGITQSPKYLFRKEGQNVTLSCEQNLNHDAMYWYRQDPGQGLRLIYYSQIVNDFQKGDIAEGYSVSREKKESFPLTVTSAQKNPTAFYLCASSPSGAGVNTEAFFGQGTRLTVV.

The rearrangement links TRBV4-2 to TRBJ1-4, with D perhaps matching TRBD1 (6 bases). Between the trimmed V and J ends, which lost 4 bases and 5 bases, there was a span of 11 bases. CDR3 length: 14 residues. In germline, CDR1 is LGHNA, CDR2 YNFKEQ. The DNA for the CDR3 is TGTGCCAGCAGCCTACGACAGGCGAATGAAAAACTGTTTTTT. Amino acids: CASSLRQANEKLFF.

This chain's CDR3 is CASSVRGMIDTDTQYF. The CDR3 DNA reads as TGTGCCAGCAGCGTACGAGGGATGATCGACACAGATACGCAGTATTTT. The chain combines TRBV9 with TRBJ2-3; the D gene is possibly TRBD2 (5 bases). Germline CDR1 is SGDLS and CDR2 is YYNGEE. The germline V and J ends were trimmed by 1 base and 2 bases, with 14 bases remaining between them. This CDR3 has 16 residues. Full variable domain (missing parts from reference TRBV9 and TRBJ2-3): DSGVTQTPKHLITATGQRVTLRCSPRSGDLSVYWYQQSLDQGLQFLIQYYNGEERAKGNILERFSAQQFPDLHSELNLSSLELGDSALYFCASSVRGMIDTDTQYFGPGTRLTVL.

Concerning this clone itself: Other DNA sequences in the same sample also yield this CDR3. The CDR3 loop is CASRGDRNTGELFF. In DNA, the CDR3 is TGCGCCAGCAGGGGGGACAGGAACACCGGGGAGCTGTTTTTT. The V and J genes are TRBV5-1 and TRBJ2-2; 7 bases fit TRBD1. With 5 bases clipped from V and 1 base from J, the junction kept 2 bases outside the gene matches. The CDR3 is 14 residues long. Looked up from germline, CDR1 is SGHRS and CDR2 is YFSETQ.

The rearrangement joins TRBV7-8 to TRBJ1-1, with 11 bases aligning to TRBD1. With 5 bases clipped from V and 4 bases from J, the junction kept 9 bases outside the gene matches. This CDR3 is 16 amino acids long. From germline, CDR1 is SGHVS and CDR2 FQNEAQ. The chain's CDR3 is CASSNRDRGMSTEAFF. The DNA for the CDR3 is TGTGCCAGCAGCAACCGGGACAGGGGGATGAGCACTGAAGCTTTCTTT.

The chain uses TRBV5-4 and TRBJ2-7, with 10 positions matching TRBD2. V lost 2 bases and J lost 6; bases outside the gene matches: 5. The CDR3 covers 14 residues. CDR1 and CDR2 (germline): SGHNT, YYREEE (reference sequence). The CDR3 region is CASSLAGGPGEQYF. CDR3 DNA: TGTGCCAGCAGCTTAGCGGGAGGGCCCGGCGAGCAGTACTTC.

V and J are TRBV7-8 and TRBJ2-7; 7 bases match TRBD1. The CDR3 consists of 14 residues. The germline V gene has CDR1 SGHVS and CDR2 FQNEAQ. After removal of 5 bases from V and 5 bases from J, the junction contained 9 bases not matched to a gene. CDR3 in DNA: TGTGCCAGCAGCGTAGACAGGGTGGTCGACGAGCAGTACTTC. Amino acid sequence: CASSVDRVVDEQYF.

V and J are TRBV10-2 and TRBJ2-3; D gene ambiguous. The CDR3 extends over 16 amino acids. Germline V gene data show CDR1 as WSHSY and CDR2 as SAAADI. V was shortened by 4 bases and J by 2 bases, with 16 bases between the two germline ends. CDR3: CASSALGPKNTDTQYF. CDR3 sequence (DNA): TGCGCCAGCAGTGCACTGGGCCCTAAAAACACAGATACGCAGTATTTT.

The chain joins TRBV5-6 to TRBJ2-1, with 8 bases lining up with TRBD2. The CDR3 is 15 residues long. The V and J ends lost 7 bases and 4 bases, in that order; junction bases with no gene match: 10. The germline gives CDR1 SGHDT, CDR2 YYEEEE. The CDR3 reads CASYPLAGRYNEQFF. Written as DNA, the CDR3 is TGTGCCAGCTATCCTCTAGCGGGCCGTTACAATGAGCAGTTCTTC.

This clone was observed once. V is TRBV7-8 and J is TRBJ2-2; D is unclear. Germline CDR1 reads SGHVS; CDR2 reads FQNEAQ. This CDR3 is built from 13 residues. V was trimmed by 5 bases and J by 8 bases, leaving 12 bases between them. CDR3 sequence (DNA): TGTGCCAGCAGCCGTTCAGAGTCTGGGGAGCTGTTTTTT. It yields the protein CASSRSESGELFF.

V is TRBV5-1 and J is TRBJ1-1, with D uncertain. The germline V gene encodes CDR1 SGHRS and CDR2 YFSETQ. CDR3 length: 12 amino acids. The V gene lost 2 bases and the J gene lost 6 bases, with 8 bases spanning the gap. This chain's CDR3 is CASSFGNAEAFF. The CDR3 DNA reads TGCGCCAGCAGCTTTGGTAACGCTGAAGCTTTCTTT.

This clone showed up just once. As DNA, the CDR3 is TGTGCCAGCAGCTTAGCCGGGGTCAGCCCCTACGAGCAGTACTTC. It specifies CASSLAGVSPYEQYF. The rearrangement links TRBV7-2 to TRBJ2-7; weak D call: TRBD2 (5 bases). CDR3 size: 15 residues. The germline gives CDR1 SGHTA, CDR2 FQGNSA. Trimming took off 0 bases at V and 2 bases at J, with 11 bases between the two ends.

The rearrangement links TRBV5-1 to TRBJ2-5, with TRBD1 matching 8 bases. V lost 5 bases and J lost 5; bases outside the gene matches: 17. Germline loops: CDR1 SGHRS, CDR2 YFSETQ. The CDR3 totals 17 residues. CDR3 sequence (DNA): TGCGCCAGCAGTTTTGCCCCCGACAGGGGCCGCTGGGAGACCCAGTACTTC. It translates to CASSFAPDRGRWETQYF.

The chain carries TRBV11-2 and TRBJ2-7, with 7 nucleotides matching TRBD2. The CDR3 runs 18 residues. The germline gives CDR1 SGHAT, CDR2 FQNNGV. V shed 5 bases and J 2 bases; nucleotides not matched to a gene: 18. The CDR3 protein is CASSQSSGGSFFAYEQYF. In DNA form, the CDR3 reads TGTGCCAGCAGCCAGAGTTCTGGCGGGAGCTTTTTTGCCTACGAGCAGTACTTC.

V usage is TRBV6-6 and J usage is TRBJ2-3, with 9 bases fitting TRBD2. Germline CDR1 is MNHNY and CDR2 is SVGAGI (reference sequence). V was pared by 6 bases and J by 2 bases, with 6 bases of the junction left unmatched. There are 15 residues in the CDR3. CDR3 amino acids: CASSPTSGYTDTQYF. CDR3 in DNA: TGTGCCAGCAGCCCGACTAGCGGATACACAGATACGCAGTATTTT.

The chain has TRBV19 and TRBJ1-2; D call uncertain. Trimming took off 5 bases at V and 7 bases at J, with 14 bases between the two ends. The CDR3 runs 13 residues. In germline, CDR1 is LNHDA, CDR2 SQIVND (reference sequence). The CDR3 nucleotides read TGTGCCAGTAGTCCCCGGTCAGGTCCTGGCTACACCTTC. It yields the protein CASSPRSGPGYTF.

The CDR3 here is CAGEQVLSYNEQFF. CDR3 in DNA: TGTGCCGGGGAACAGGTCCTCTCCTACAATGAGCAGTTCTTC. The gene calls are TRBV7-9 and TRBJ2-1, with a tentative D call TRBD1 (5 bases). V shed 11 bases and J shed 0 bases, with 14 bases lying between them. From germline, CDR1 is SEHNR and CDR2 FQNEAQ (reference sequence). The CDR3 contains 14 residues.

The chain combines TRBV9 with TRBJ2-5; tentatively, D is TRBD2 (6 bases). The CDR3 sequence is 15 residues long. The V gene lost 5 bases and the J gene lost 3 bases, with 17 bases spanning the gap. Germline CDR1 and CDR2: SGDLS and YYNGEE. CDR3 DNA sequence: TGTGCCAGCAGTTCGATAGGTAGCGGCAAAGAGACCCAGTACTTC. This translates into CASSSIGSGKETQYF.

The rearrangement uses TRBV6-1 and TRBJ2-1; D is perhaps TRBD1 (5 bases). With 9 bases removed from V and 5 bases from J, the gap between germline ends came to 8 bases. Germline V CDR1 and CDR2: MNHNS, SASEGT. This CDR3 region has 11 residues. DNA of the CDR3: TGTGCCAGTTACAGGAACAATGAGCAGTTCTTC. It translates to CASYRNNEQFF.

This chain connects TRBV29-1 to TRBJ2-1, with 8 bases lining up with TRBD2. Germline CDR1 is SQVTM and CDR2 is ANQGSEA. Trimming took 4 bases from V and 6 from J; bases not matched to a gene: 5. The CDR3 has 13 amino acids. Here the CDR3 reads CSVGAGARNEQFF. CDR3 DNA: TGCAGCGTTGGAGCGGGAGCCCGCAATGAGCAGTTCTTC.

V is TRBV28 and J is TRBJ2-7, with D perhaps TRBD1 (6 bases). The germline V gene has CDR1 MDHEN and CDR2 SYDVKM. Trimming left V 8 bases short and J 2 bases short, with 16 bases between. The CDR3 has 14 residues. The CDR3 sequence: CASATQGFPYEQYF. The CDR3, as DNA: TGTGCCAGCGCAACACAGGGTTTTCCCTACGAGCAGTACTTC. Filled out from reference TRBV28 and TRBJ2-7, the complete variable domain reads DVKVTQSSRYLVKRTGEKVFLECVQDMDHENMFWYRQDPGLGLRLIYFSYDVKMKEKGDIPEGYSVSREKKERFSLILESASTNQTSMYLCASATQGFPYEQYFGPGTRLTVT.

The V and J genes are TRBV11-2 and TRBJ2-3; 7 positions agree with TRBD1. Per germline, CDR1 SGHAT and CDR2 FQNNGV. Unmatched junction bases numbered 7, after V lost 5 bases and J lost 2 bases. The CDR3 runs to 15 residues. The CDR3 is CASSTYRGPTDTQYF. In nucleotides, the CDR3 is TGTGCCAGCAGCACCTACAGGGGTCCCACAGATACGCAGTATTTT. Full variable domain (missing parts from reference TRBV11-2 and TRBJ2-3): EAGVAQSPRYKIIEKRQSVAFWCNPISGHATLYWYQQILGQGPKLLIQFQNNGVVDDSQLPKDRFSAERLKGVDSTLKIQPAKLEDSAVYLCASSTYRGPTDTQYFGPGTRLTVL.

The chain's CDR3 is CASSLGSPRSSYNEQFF. The CDR3 DNA sequence: TGTGCCAGCAGTTTAGGATCTCCACGGAGCTCCTACAATGAGCAGTTCTTC. This chain links TRBV28 with TRBJ2-1, with D unclear. Looked up from germline, CDR1 is MDHEN and CDR2 is SYDVKM. V lost 2 bases to trimming and J lost 0 bases, with 14 bases between them. This CDR3 region has 17 residues.

This sequence joins TRBV30 and TRBJ1-2; D is perhaps TRBD1 (5 bases). This CDR3 comprises 11 residues. The V gene's germline CDR1 is GTSNPN and CDR2 SVGIG (reference sequence). Trimming pared 8 bases from V and 7 bases from J, leaving 14 bases between. Written as DNA, the CDR3 is TGTGCCGGGGCCGGGGCGGGTGGCTACACCTTC. As protein: CAGAGAGGYTF.

This CDR3 reads CASSWDTEETQYF. In nucleotides, the CDR3 is TGTGCCAGTAGCTGGGACACAGAAGAGACCCAGTACTTC. The chain joins TRBV19 to TRBJ2-5, with D possibly TRBD1 on 6 matching bases. In germline, CDR1 is LNHDA, CDR2 SQIVND (reference sequence). The CDR3 consists of 13 residues. Deletions cut 6 bases from V and 3 bases from J, with 11 bases between.

This clone was recorded only once. The chain couples TRBV28 to TRBJ1-1; D gene uncertain. Per the germline V gene, CDR1 is MDHEN and CDR2 is SYDVKM. The ends were cut back, 8 bases at V and 1 base at J, with 8 bases in the middle. The CDR3 covers 12 residues. Written as DNA, the CDR3 is TGTGCCAGCTGGCAGCGGAACACTGAAGCTTTCTTT. As protein: CASWQRNTEAFF.